Shown below are 5 T cell receptor beta chains from a single sample sequenced in a study of cytomegalovirus exposure and HLA in healthy donors. The PCR used 60 Vbeta and 13 Jbeta primers. Generated by immunoSEQ multiplex PCR, the TCRdb table keeps only in-frame clones and is missing some. The table includes 100,000 to 150,000 clones, 75% to 85% detected once. Sequenced material: PBMCs. All receptors come from a man aged 50 to 60 in good health and CMV-seronegative.

V gene TRBV29-1 combines with J gene TRBJ2-7; TRBD1 matches 8 bases. Germline-derived CDR1 and CDR2 are SQVTM and ANQGSEA. V shed 4 bases, J shed 5 bases, and the junction held 7 bases outside the gene matches. The CDR3 is made up of 13 amino acids. CDR3 bases: TGCAGCGTTGGCCCGGGACAGGCCAACGAGCAGTACTTC. Residues: CSVGPGQANEQYF.

The chain employs TRBV7-9 and TRBJ2-3, with 10 bases fitting TRBD2. V dropped 3 bases and J dropped 2; count of bases not matched to a gene: 2. This CDR3 is built from 15 residues. CDR1 and CDR2 (germline): SEHNR, FQNEAQ (reference sequence). The CDR3 DNA sequence: TGTGCCAGCAGCTTTCTAGCGGGGGACACAGATACGCAGTATTTT. It yields the protein CASSFLAGDTDTQYF.

The chain has TRBV19 and TRBJ1-2, with TRBD1 as a possible D gene (6 bases). Germline CDR1 LNHDA, CDR2 SQIVND (reference sequence). V was clipped by 8 bases and J by 1 base, with 26 bases between them. The CDR3 runs to 18 residues. CDR3 nucleotide sequence: TGTGCCAGTTCCGGGTTGGTACAGGGCCGCCAAGATAACTATGGCTACACCTTC. It encodes CASSGLVQGRQDNYGYTF.

The V gene is TRBV2, the J gene TRBJ1-1; D is unresolved. Germline CDR1 SNHLY, CDR2 FYNNEI. The V and J ends lost 3 bases and 1 base respectively, with 6 bases between them. CDR3 size: 13 residues. CDR3 loop: CASSERENTEAFF. The CDR3 DNA reads as TGTGCCAGCAGTGAGCGAGAGAACACTGAAGCTTTCTTT.

This clone was counted only a few times. This rearrangement joins TRBV9 to TRBJ1-4; 9 nucleotides align to TRBD1. This CDR3 is built from 16 residues. The germline CDR1 and CDR2 sequences are SGDLS and YYNGEE. V gave up 4 bases and J gave up 5 bases; unmatched junction bases: 9. The CDR3 region is CASSPRLDRGNEKLFF. The CDR3 DNA follows: TGTGCCAGCAGCCCACGCCTTGACAGGGGGAATGAAAAACTGTTTTTT.